These 6 T cell receptor beta chains share one sample of origin, sequenced in a study of tissue T cells after allogeneic stem cell transplantation. Libraries were prepared by immunoSEQ multiplex PCR; TCRdb keeps only in-frame clonotypes and omits some of them. The data show fewer than 30,000 clones, roughly 80% seen once. Sequencing used tissue from the ileum, obtained at autopsy. The origin of the receptors is a female donor aged 60 or older with lung cancer.

This clone was detected a few times. The rearrangement joins TRBV3-1 (or the pseudogene TRBV3-2) to TRBJ1-2, with D unresolved. This CDR3 has 13 residues. Trimming took off 4 bases at V and 7 bases at J, with 13 bases between the two ends. Germline V gives CDR1 LGHDT, CDR2 YNNKEL (reference sequence). The CDR3 loop reads CASSLYQKSGYTF. In nucleotides, the CDR3 is TGTGCCAGCAGCCTCTACCAAAAATCTGGCTACACCTTC.

V gene TRBV2 combines with J gene TRBJ1-1; D not certain. CDR3 size: 13 residues. CDR1 is SNHLY, CDR2 FYNNEI, per germline. The V end lost 8 bases, the J end lost 1 base, and 11 bases lay between the germline ends. The CDR3 sequence: CASQDGTNTEAFF. In DNA, the CDR3 is TGTGCCAGCCAGGACGGAACGAACACTGAAGCTTTCTTT.

The rearrangement links TRBV9 to TRBJ2-2, with D perhaps TRBD1 or TRBD2 (5 bases each). In germline, CDR1 is SGDLS, CDR2 YYNGEE. The CDR3 contains 17 residues. The V and J ends lost 3 bases and 0 bases respectively, with 15 bases between them. The CDR3: CASSDRHGGSNTGELFF. CDR3 sequence (DNA): TGTGCCAGCAGCGACAGACATGGGGGTTCGAACACCGGGGAGCTGTTTTTT.

The gene calls are TRBV30 and TRBJ1-4, with TRBD1 matching 9 bases. This CDR3 region has 15 residues. J gave up 8 bases and V 3 bases, and 10 bases lay outside the gene matches. In germline, CDR1 is GTSNPN, CDR2 SVGIG (reference sequence). The CDR3 DNA reads TGTGCCTGGAGCAGAAAACAGGGGGCGCGAGAAAAACTGTTTTTT. This sequence encodes CAWSRKQGAREKLFF.

This sequence joins TRBV5-6 and TRBJ2-3, with a tentative D call TRBD2 (5 bases). V lost 0 bases to trimming and J lost 2 bases, with 19 bases between them. CDR1 and CDR2 (germline): SGHDT, YYEEEE. CDR3 size: 18 residues. CDR3 loop: CASSLEDYPGKDTDTQYF. Here the CDR3 DNA reads TGTGCCAGCAGCTTGGAAGACTATCCGGGGAAGGACACAGATACGCAGTATTTT.

This chain joins TRBV27 and TRBJ1-2; 7 bases are a match to TRBD1. This CDR3 comprises 14 residues. Germline V lookup: CDR1 MNHEY, CDR2 SMNVEV (reference sequence). The V segment lost 4 bases and the J segment 8 bases; nucleotides outside the gene matches: 10. CDR3 DNA: TGTGCCAGCAGTTGGGGGGCAGGGGGAAGCGGCTACACCTTC. Translated, it gives CASSWGAGGSGYTF.